Here is one T cell receptor beta chain with its context. Per the germline V gene, CDR1 is SGHNT and CDR2 is YYREEE (reference sequence). The CDR3 runs to 16 residues. Trimming shortened V by 0 bases and J by 5 bases, and 18 bases separated the two germline ends. Participants comprised healthy donors of bone marrow. The data were obtained in a study of cytomegalovirus exposure and HLA in healthy donors. Both 60 Vbeta primers and 13 Jbeta primers went into the PCR. The data were produced by immunoSEQ multiplex PCR, yet TCRdb's version contains in-frame clones alone and is incomplete. The sample records fewer than 140,000 clones, 70% to 75% being singletons.

The chain employs TRBV5-4 and TRBJ2-7, with a tentative D call TRBD1 (6 bases). The clonotype comes from a female donor in good health and CMV-seronegative. Source material: PBMCs. The CDR3 nucleotides read TGTGCCAGCAGCTTGGATCCGGACAGATCCCTAGACGAGCAGTACTTC. It codes for CASSLDPDRSLDEQYF.